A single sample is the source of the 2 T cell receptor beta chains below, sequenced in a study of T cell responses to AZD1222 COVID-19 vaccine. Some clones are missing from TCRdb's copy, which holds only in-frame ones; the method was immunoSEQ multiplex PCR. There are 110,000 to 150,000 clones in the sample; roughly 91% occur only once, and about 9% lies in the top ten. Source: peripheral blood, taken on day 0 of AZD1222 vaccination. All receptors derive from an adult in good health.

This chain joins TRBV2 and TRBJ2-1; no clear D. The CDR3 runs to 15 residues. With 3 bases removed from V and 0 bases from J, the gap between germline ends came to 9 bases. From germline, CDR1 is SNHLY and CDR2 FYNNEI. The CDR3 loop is CASSDQSGSYNEQFF. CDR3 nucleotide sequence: TGTGCCAGCAGTGACCAGTCCGGCTCCTACAATGAGCAGTTCTTC.

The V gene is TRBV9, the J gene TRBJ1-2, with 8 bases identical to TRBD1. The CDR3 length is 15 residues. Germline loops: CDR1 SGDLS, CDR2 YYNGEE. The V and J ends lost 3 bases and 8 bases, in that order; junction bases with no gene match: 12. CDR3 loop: CASSARQDRAYGYTF. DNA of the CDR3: TGTGCCAGCAGCGCCCGACAGGACAGGGCTTACGGCTACACCTTC. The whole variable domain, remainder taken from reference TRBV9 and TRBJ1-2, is DSGVTQTPKHLITATGQRVTLRCSPRSGDLSVYWYQQSLDQGLQFLIQYYNGEERAKGNILERFSAQQFPDLHSELNLSSLELGDSALYFCASSARQDRAYGYTFGSGTRLTVV.